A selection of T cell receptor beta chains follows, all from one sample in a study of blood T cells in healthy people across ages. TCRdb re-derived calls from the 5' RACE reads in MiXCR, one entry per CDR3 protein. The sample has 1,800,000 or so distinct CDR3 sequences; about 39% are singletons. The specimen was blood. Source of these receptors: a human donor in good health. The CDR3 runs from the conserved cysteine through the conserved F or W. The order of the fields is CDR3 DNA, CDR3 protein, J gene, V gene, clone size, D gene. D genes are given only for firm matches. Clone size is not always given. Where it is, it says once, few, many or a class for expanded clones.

TGTGCCAGCAGCGCACCGGTTACCTACGAGCAGTACTTC | CASSAPVTYEQYF | TRBJ2-7 | TRBV7-9 | - | -
TGTGCCAGCAGCTTGGCTACAGGGCTGAACACTGAAGCTTTCTTT | CASSLATGLNTEAFF | TRBJ1-1 | TRBV5-6 | - | -
TGTGCCAGCAGTTTAGTCGGGACAGGGCCCTCCGAGCAGTACTTC | CASSLVGTGPSEQYF | TRBJ2-7 | TRBV12-3/TRBV12-4 | few | TRBD1
TGCGCCAGCAGCCAGACTAGCGGGGGGGCCGTTGAGCAGTTCTTC | CASSQTSGGAVEQFF | TRBJ2-1 | TRBV4-3 | few | TRBD2
TGTGCCAGCAGTTATAAAACAGCTCATTCACCCCTCCACTTT | CASSYKTAHSPLHF | TRBJ1-6 | TRBV6-5 | - | -
TGTGCCAGCAGCTCTTTGGGACAAGACACCGGGGAGCTGTTTTTT | CASSSLGQDTGELFF | TRBJ2-2 | TRBV11-3 | few | -
TGTGCCAGCAGCGCGACTAGCGGGAACACAGATACGCAGTATTTT | CASSATSGNTDTQYF | TRBJ2-3 | TRBV4-2 | many | TRBD2
TGTGCCAGCAGCTTATCAGCGGGGGCCCCTTCCTATGGCTACACCTTC | CASSLSAGAPSYGYTF | TRBJ1-2 | TRBV7-9 | few | -
TGTGCCAGCCTCTCGGTCAGTAGGGATACGCAGTATTTT | CASLSVSRDTQYF | TRBJ2-3 | TRBV7-2 | - | -
TGTGCCAGCTCACCAGTGGCTCTGGGGGAGCAGTTCTTC | CASSPVALGEQFF | TRBJ2-1 | TRBV18 | - | -
TGCAGTGCTAGAGATTGGGGAGTCGATGGCTACACCTTC | CSARDWGVDGYTF | TRBJ1-2 | TRBV20-1 | few | -
TGCAGCGTTGTTGATCCGACAGGGTTAAATGGCTACACCTTC | CSVVDPTGLNGYTF | TRBJ1-2 | TRBV29-1 | - | TRBD1
TGCAGTGCTAGGTGGGGCGGGACTACCCTCGGCGAGCAGTTCTTC | CSARWGGTTLGEQFF | TRBJ2-1 | TRBV20-1 | - | TRBD2
TGTGCCAGCAGCCCGGGACTAGCGGGGGGCAGGAACATTCAGTACTTC | CASSPGLAGGRNIQYF | TRBJ2-4 | TRBV7-9 | - | TRBD2
TGTGCCAGGACCGGACCTACAGGGGCCCACGAGCAGTACTTC | CARTGPTGAHEQYF | TRBJ2-7 | TRBV3-1 | - | TRBD1
TGTGCCAGCAGCGTAGACTGGTCCCCAGATACGCAGTATTTT | CASSVDWSPDTQYF | TRBJ2-3 | TRBV9 | - | -
TGTGCCAGCAGCGTACGGGGGGGCGTAACAGATACGCAGTATTTT | CASSVRGGVTDTQYF | TRBJ2-3 | TRBV7-3 | few | TRBD2
TGCGCCAGCGCCCTATTCGCGGTTAGCACAGATACGCAGTATTTT | CASALFAVSTDTQYF | TRBJ2-3 | TRBV5-1 | - | -
TGCGCCAGCAGCTTCGATGGCCAGGGAGGTTATGGCTACACCTTC | CASSFDGQGGYGYTF | TRBJ1-2 | TRBV5-1 | once | -
TGTGCCAGCAGCCAGGGATACAGGAACGAGCAGTACTTC | CASSQGYRNEQYF | TRBJ2-7 | TRBV7-2 | - | -
TGTGCCGGCAGTTTCATGTACAATGAGCAGTTCTTC | CAGSFMYNEQFF | TRBJ2-1 | TRBV12-3/TRBV12-4 | - | -
TGCGCCAGCAGCCAAGAAGCGCATTGGTTCGGAGGCTACACCTTC | CASSQEAHWFGGYTF | TRBJ1-2 | TRBV4-1 | few | -